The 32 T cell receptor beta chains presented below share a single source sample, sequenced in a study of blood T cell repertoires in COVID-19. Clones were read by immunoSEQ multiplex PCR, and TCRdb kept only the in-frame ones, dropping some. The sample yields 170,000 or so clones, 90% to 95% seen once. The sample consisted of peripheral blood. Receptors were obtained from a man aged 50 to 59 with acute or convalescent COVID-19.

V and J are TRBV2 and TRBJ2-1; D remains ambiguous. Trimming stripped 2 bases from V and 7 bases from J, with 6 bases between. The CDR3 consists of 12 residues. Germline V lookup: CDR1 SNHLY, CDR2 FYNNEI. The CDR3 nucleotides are TGTGCCAGCAGTGAATTTTCAAATGAGCAGTTCTTC. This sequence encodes CASSEFSNEQFF.

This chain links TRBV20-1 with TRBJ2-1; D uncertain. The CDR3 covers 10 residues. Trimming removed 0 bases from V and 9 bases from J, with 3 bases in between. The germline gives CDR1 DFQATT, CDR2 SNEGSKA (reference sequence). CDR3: CSARESEQFF. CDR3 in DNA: TGCAGTGCTAGAGAGAGTGAGCAGTTCTTC.

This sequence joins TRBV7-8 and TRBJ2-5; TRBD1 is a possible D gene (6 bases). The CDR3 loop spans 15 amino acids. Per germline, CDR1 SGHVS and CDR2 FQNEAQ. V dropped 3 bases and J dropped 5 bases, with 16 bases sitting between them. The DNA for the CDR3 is TGTGCCAGCAGCTTGGAAGGGGGAAGTTGGGAGACCCAGTACTTC. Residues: CASSLEGGSWETQYF.

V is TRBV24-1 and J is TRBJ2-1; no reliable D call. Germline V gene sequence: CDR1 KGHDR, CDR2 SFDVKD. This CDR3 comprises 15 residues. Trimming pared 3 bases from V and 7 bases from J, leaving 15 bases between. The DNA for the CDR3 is TGTGCCACCAGTGATCGCGGTCTAACTGTAAATGAGCAGTTCTTC. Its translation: CATSDRGLTVNEQFF.

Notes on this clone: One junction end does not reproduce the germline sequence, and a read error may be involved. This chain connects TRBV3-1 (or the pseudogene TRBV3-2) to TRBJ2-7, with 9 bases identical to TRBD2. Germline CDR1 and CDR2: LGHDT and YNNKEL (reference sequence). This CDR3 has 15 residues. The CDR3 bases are TGTGCCAGCAGCCAAGGTTCTAGCGGGACCTACAAGCAGTACTTC. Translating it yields CASSQGSSGTYKQYF.

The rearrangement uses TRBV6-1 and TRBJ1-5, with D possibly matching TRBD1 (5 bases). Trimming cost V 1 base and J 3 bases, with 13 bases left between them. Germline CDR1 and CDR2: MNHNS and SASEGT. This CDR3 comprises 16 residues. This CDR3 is CASSEGVGRANQPQHF. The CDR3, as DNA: TGTGCCAGCAGTGAAGGAGTTGGCAGGGCCAATCAGCCCCAGCATTTT.

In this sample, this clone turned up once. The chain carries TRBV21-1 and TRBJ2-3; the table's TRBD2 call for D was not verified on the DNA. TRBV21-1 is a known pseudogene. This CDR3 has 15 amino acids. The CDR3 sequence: CASSSSVNYTDTQYF. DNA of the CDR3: TGTGCCAGCAGCTCTAGCGTCAACTACACAGATACGCAGTATTTT.

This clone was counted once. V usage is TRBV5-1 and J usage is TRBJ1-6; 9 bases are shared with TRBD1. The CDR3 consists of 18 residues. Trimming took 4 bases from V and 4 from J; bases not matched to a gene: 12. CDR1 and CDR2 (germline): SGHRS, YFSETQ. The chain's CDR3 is CASSPGQGTFPYNSPLHF. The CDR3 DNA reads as TGCGCCAGCAGCCCCGGACAGGGGACATTCCCTTATAATTCACCCCTCCACTTT. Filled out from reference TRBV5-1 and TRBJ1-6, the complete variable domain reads KAGVTQTPRYLIKTRGQQVTLSCSPISGHRSVSWYQQTPGQGLQFLFEYFSETQRNKGNFPGRFSGRQFSNSRSEMNVSTLELGDSALYLCASSPGQGTFPYNSPLHFGNGTRLTVT.

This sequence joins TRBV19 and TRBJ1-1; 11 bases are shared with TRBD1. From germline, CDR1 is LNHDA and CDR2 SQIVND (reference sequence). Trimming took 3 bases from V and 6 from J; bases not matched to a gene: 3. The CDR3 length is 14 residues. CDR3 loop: CASSMVDRGPEAFF. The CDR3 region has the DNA TGTGCCAGTAGTATGGTGGACAGGGGGCCTGAAGCTTTCTTT.

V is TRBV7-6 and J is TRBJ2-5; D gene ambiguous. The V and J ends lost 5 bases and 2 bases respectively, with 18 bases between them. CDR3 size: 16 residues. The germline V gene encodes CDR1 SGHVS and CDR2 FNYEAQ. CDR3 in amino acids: CASSPTGSTVQETQYF. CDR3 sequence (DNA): TGTGCCAGCAGCCCCACGGGTAGTACGGTTCAAGAGACCCAGTACTTC.

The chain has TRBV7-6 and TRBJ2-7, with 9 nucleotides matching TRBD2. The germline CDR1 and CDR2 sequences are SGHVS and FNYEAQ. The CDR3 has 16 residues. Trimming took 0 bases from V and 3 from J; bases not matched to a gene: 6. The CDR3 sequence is CASSLAGREGLYEQYF. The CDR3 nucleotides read TGTGCCAGCAGCTTAGCCGGGCGGGAGGGCCTCTACGAGCAGTACTTC.

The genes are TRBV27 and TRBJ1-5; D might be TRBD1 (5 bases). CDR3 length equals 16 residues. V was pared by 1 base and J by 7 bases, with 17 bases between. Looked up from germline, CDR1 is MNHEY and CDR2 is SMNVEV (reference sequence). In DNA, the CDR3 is TGTGCCAGCAGTTTATTAAGCCAACAGGTACCCCAGCCCCAGCATTTT. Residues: CASSLLSQQVPQPQHF.

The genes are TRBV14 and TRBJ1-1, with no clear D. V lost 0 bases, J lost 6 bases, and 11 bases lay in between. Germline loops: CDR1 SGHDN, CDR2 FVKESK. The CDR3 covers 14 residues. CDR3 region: CASSQDKWEAEAFF. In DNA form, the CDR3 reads TGTGCCAGCAGCCAAGATAAATGGGAGGCTGAAGCTTTCTTT.

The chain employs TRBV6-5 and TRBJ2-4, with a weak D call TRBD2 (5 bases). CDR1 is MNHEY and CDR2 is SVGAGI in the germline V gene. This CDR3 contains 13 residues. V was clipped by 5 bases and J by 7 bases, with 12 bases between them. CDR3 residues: CASSRTYGNIQYF. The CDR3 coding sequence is TGTGCCAGCAGTCGGACTTACGGGAACATTCAGTACTTC.

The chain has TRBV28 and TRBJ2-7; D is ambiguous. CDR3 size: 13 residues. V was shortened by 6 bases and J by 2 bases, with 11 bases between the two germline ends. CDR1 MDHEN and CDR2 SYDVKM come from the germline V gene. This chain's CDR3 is CASSQTPTYEQYF. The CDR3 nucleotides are TGTGCCAGCAGCCAGACTCCAACCTACGAGCAGTACTTC.

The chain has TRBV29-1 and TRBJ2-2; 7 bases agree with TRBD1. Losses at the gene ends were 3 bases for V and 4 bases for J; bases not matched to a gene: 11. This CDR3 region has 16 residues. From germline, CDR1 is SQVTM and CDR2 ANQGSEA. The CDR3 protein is CSVEGAGTDSTGELFF. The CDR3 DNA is TGCAGCGTTGAGGGGGCTGGGACAGATAGCACCGGGGAGCTGTTTTTT.

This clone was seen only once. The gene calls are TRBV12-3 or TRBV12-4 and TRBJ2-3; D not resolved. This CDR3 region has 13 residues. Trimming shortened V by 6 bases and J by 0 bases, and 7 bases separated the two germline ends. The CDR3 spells CASRLGSTDTQYF. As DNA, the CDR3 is TGTGCCAGCAGGTTGGGCAGCACAGATACGCAGTATTTT.

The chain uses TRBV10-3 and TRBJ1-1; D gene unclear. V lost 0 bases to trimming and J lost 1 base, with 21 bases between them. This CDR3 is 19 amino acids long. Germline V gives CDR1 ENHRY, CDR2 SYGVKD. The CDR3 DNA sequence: TGTGCCATCAGTGAGTCCCGAGGGCGACAAATCCTTAGGAACACTGAAGCTTTCTTT. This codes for CAISESRGRQILRNTEAFF.

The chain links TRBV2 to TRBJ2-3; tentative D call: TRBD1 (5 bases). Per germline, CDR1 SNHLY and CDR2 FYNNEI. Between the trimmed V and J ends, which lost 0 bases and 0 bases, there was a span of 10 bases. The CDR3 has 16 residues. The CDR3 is CASSEAVAGSTDTQYF. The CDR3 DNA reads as TGTGCCAGCAGTGAAGCAGTTGCAGGGAGCACAGATACGCAGTATTTT. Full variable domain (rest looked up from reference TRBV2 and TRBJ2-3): EPEVTQTPSHQVTQMGQEVILRCVPISNHLYFYWYRQILGQKVEFLVSFYNNEISEKSEIFDDQFSVERPDGSNFTLKIRSTKLEDSAMYFCASSEAVAGSTDTQYFGPGTRLTVL.

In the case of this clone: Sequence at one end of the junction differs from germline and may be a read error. This CDR3 reads CASSYMGSNNEQFF. The CDR3 coding sequence is TGTGCCAGCAGTTACATGGGCTCCAACAATGAGCAGTTCTTC. The chain uses TRBV6-5 and TRBJ2-1, with D unresolved. The germline V gene has CDR1 MNHEY and CDR2 SVGAGI. CDR3 size: 14 residues.

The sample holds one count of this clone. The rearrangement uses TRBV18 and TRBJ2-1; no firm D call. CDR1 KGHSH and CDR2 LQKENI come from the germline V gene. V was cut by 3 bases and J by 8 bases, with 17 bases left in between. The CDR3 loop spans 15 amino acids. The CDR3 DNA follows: TGTGCCAGCTCACCCCTGGCGGAAACGCAGCATGAGCAGTTCTTC. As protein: CASSPLAETQHEQFF.

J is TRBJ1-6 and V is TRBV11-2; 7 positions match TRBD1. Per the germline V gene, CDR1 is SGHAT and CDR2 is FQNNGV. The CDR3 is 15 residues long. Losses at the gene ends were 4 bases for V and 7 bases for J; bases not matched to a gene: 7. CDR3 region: CASSSSTGSNSPLHF. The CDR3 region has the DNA TGTGCCAGCAGCTCCTCGACAGGGAGCAATTCACCCCTCCACTTT.

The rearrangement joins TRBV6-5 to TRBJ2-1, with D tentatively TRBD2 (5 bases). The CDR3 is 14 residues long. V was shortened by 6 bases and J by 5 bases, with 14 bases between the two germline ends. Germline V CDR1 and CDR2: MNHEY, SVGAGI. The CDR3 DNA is TGTGCCAGCAGGGCTAGCAGTTCGGACAATGAGCAGTTCTTC. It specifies CASRASSSDNEQFF.

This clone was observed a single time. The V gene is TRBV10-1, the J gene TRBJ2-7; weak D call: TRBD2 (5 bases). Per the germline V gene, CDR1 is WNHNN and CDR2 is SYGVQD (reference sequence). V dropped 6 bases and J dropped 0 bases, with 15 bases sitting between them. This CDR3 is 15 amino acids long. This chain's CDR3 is CASREAESSSYEQYF. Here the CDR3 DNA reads TGCGCCAGCAGGGAGGCGGAAAGCAGCTCCTACGAGCAGTACTTC.

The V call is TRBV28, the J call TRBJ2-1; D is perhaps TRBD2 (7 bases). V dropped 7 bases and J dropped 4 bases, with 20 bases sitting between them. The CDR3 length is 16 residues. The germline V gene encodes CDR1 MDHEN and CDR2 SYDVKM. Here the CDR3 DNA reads TGTGCCAGCAACCCGGGAGGCCAGGGGAGTTACAATGAGCAGTTCTTC. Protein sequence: CASNPGGQGSYNEQFF. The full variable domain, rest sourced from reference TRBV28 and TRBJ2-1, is DVKVTQSSRYLVKRTGEKVFLECVQDMDHENMFWYRQDPGLGLRLIYFSYDVKMKEKGDIPEGYSVSREKKERFSLILESASTNQTSMYLCASNPGGQGSYNEQFFGPGTRLTVL.

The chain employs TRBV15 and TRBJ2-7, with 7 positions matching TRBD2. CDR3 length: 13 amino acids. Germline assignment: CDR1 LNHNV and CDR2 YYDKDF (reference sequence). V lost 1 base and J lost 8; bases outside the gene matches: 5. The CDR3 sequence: CATSRGGREQQYV. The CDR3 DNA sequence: TGTGCCACCAGCAGAGGAGGGAGGGAGCAGCAGTACGTC.

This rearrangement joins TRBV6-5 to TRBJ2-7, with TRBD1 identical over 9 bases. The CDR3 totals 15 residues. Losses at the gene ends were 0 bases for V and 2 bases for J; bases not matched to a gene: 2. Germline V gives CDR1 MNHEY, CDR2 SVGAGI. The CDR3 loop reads CASSYSGQGPYEQYF. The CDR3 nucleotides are TGTGCCAGCAGTTACTCGGGACAGGGCCCCTACGAGCAGTACTTC.

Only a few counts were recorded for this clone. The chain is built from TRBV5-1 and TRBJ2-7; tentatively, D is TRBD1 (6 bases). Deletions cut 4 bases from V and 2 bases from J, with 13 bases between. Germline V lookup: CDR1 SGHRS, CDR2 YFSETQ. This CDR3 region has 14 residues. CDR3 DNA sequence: TGCGCCAGCAGCCCCCGAGGGGGAACCTACGAGCAGTACTTC. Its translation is CASSPRGGTYEQYF.

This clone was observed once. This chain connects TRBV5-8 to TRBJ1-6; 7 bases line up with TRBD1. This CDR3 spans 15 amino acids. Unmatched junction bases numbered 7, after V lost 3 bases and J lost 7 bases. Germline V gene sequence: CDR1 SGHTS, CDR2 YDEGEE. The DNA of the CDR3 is TGTGCCAGCAGCTGGTCGGGACAGCAGAATTCACCCCTCCACTTT. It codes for CASSWSGQQNSPLHF.

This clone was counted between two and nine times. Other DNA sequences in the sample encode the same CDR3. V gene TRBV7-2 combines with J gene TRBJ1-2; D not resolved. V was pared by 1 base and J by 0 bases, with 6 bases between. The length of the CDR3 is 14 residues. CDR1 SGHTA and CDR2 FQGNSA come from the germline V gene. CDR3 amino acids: CASSLDGANYGYTF. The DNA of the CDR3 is TGTGCCAGCAGCTTAGACGGGGCTAACTATGGCTACACCTTC.

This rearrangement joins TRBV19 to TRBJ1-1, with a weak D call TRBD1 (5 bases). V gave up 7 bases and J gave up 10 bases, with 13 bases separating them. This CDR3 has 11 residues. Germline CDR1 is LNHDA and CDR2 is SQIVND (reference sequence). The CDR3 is CASTFVGGAFF. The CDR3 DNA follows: TGTGCCAGTACTTTCGTGGGGGGAGCTTTCTTT.

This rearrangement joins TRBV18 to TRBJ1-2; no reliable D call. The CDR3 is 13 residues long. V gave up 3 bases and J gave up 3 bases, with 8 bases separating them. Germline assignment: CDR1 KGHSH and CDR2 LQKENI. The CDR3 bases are TGTGCCAGCTCACCTGCGGCGGACTATGGCTACACCTTC. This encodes CASSPAADYGYTF.